This T cell receptor (beta chain) was profiled in a study of T-cell reconstitution after alpha-beta-depleted transplantation in children. General study points: In some patients, recipient T cells and intrathymic progenitors surviving conditioning explained high day-60 diversity.

Unique molecular identifiers were incorporated into the prepared TCRbeta library. TCRdb processed the PCR reads anew with MiXCR; each CDR3 protein has one entry. Here the sample spans approximately 630,000 distinct CDR3 sequences, around 13% being singletons. V was pared by 3 bases and J by 2 bases, with 11 bases of the junction left unmatched. Per the germline V gene, CDR1 is SGHRS and CDR2 is YFSETQ. The CDR3 spans 17 residues. This clonotype appeared a few times. Its antigen is undetermined. This TCR derives from a girl aged 2 to 9 with congenital amegakaryocytic thrombocytopenia, due to receive a stem cell transplant. The sequences come from PBMCs, collected before TCRalphabeta/CD19-depleted stem cell transplant. The gene calls are TRBV5-1 and TRBJ1-2, with TRBD1 matching over 9 bases. The CDR3 DNA reads as TGCGCCAGCAGCTCAGGACAGGGGCCTCGGGGGAACTATGGCTACACCTTC. It codes for CASSSGQGPRGNYGYTF.